Below are 31 T cell receptor beta chains sequenced from a single sample in a study of T cells in Graves' hyperthyroidism and ophthalmopathy. Researchers took RNA transcripts and amplified the TCR beta CDR3 regions from them. TCR CDR3 underwent first-round RT-PCR with the HTBI primer set. Each CDR3 protein is one row after TCRdb ran MiXCR on the multiplex PCR reads. The sample includes 250,000 to 400,000 distinct CDR3 sequences, approximately 15% of them seen just once. Material for sequencing was blood. The receptor set was obtained from a woman in her 40s with Graves' ophthalmopathy.

The chain joins TRBV27 to TRBJ2-4, with 12 bases fitting TRBD2. The CDR3 covers 18 residues. After removal of 3 bases from V and 2 bases from J, the junction contained 8 bases not matched to a gene. Germline V gene sequence: CDR1 MNHEY, CDR2 SMNVEV (reference sequence). CDR3 region: CASSFWSSGRAPKNIQYF. The CDR3 coding sequence is TGTGCCAGCAGTTTCTGGTCTAGCGGGAGGGCCCCCAAAAACATTCAGTACTTC.

This clonotype was seen a few times. This chain uses TRBV14 with TRBJ2-7; D is unresolved. V shed 4 bases and J shed 0 bases, with 13 bases lying between them. The CDR3 has 15 amino acids. CDR1 is SGHDN, CDR2 FVKESK, per germline. CDR3 nucleotides: TGTGCCAGCAGCCCAGAGGCAGTAAGCTCCTACGAGCAGTACTTC. Translation: CASSPEAVSSYEQYF.

This clonotype was counted at least ten times. This rearrangement joins TRBV10-3 to TRBJ2-5; D remains unclear. Germline lookup yields CDR1 ENHRY and CDR2 SYGVKD. The CDR3 covers 12 residues. V dropped 3 bases and J dropped 1 base, with 3 bases sitting between them. The CDR3 DNA sequence: TGTGCCATCAGTGACCGCCAAGAGACCCAGTACTTC. Translating it yields CAISDRQETQYF.

This chain connects TRBV6-2 or TRBV6-3 to TRBJ2-1; 9 bases match TRBD1. V trimming: 2 bases; J trimming: 8 bases; junction bases outside the gene matches: 10. Germline-derived CDR1 and CDR2 are MNHEY and SVGEGT. The CDR3 totals 16 residues. In nucleotides, the CDR3 is TGTGCCAGCAGTTACCGACAGGGGGGGCTAAGAGATGAGCAGTTCTTC. It yields the protein CASSYRQGGLRDEQFF.

This clonotype was detected ten times or more. The rearrangement links TRBV15 to TRBJ2-2; a possible D gene is TRBD2 (6 bases). The V gene's germline CDR1 is LNHNV and CDR2 YYDKDF (reference sequence). V lost 2 bases to trimming and J lost 4 bases, with 14 bases between them. The CDR3 is made up of 16 amino acids. CDR3 in DNA: TGTGCCACCAGCAGACGAGGACTATCCGTCACCGGGGAGCTGTTTTTT. Its protein product is CATSRRGLSVTGELFF.

This clonotype was detected many times. The V call is TRBV6-1, the J call TRBJ2-5; D uncertain. The V end lost 6 bases, the J end lost 1 base, and 12 bases lay between the germline ends. Germline V gene data show CDR1 as MNHNS and CDR2 as SASEGT. The CDR3 has 14 amino acids. CDR3 sequence (DNA): TGTGCCAGCAGCCCTTTCAAGGGCCAAGAGACCCAGTACTTC. Translated, it gives CASSPFKGQETQYF.

Remarks on this clonotype: At one end, the junction sequence differs from germline, possibly due to a read error. V gene TRBV25-1 combines with J gene TRBJ2-7; D may be TRBD2 (5 bases). Looked up from germline, CDR1 is MGHDK and CDR2 is SYGVNS. The CDR3 consists of 15 residues. As DNA, the CDR3 is TGTGCCAGCAGTGAATATATCGGGATCGGTAACGAGCAGTGCTTC. It specifies CASSEYIGIGNEQCF.

This clonotype was observed a few times. The chain links TRBV12-3 or TRBV12-4 to TRBJ1-6, with D possibly TRBD1 on 5 matching bases. Trimming took off 6 bases at V and 6 bases at J, with 18 bases between the two ends. This CDR3 comprises 16 residues. The chain's CDR3 is CASRLTSGSGNSPLHF. For the CDR3, the DNA is TGTGCCAGCAGGTTGACGTCAGGGAGTGGTAATTCACCCCTCCACTTT.

This clonotype has a count of ten or more. The gene calls are TRBV7-9 and TRBJ2-1, with D tentatively TRBD2 (7 bases). This CDR3 is built from 18 residues. Germline V CDR1 and CDR2: SEHNR, FQNEAQ (reference sequence). The ends were cut back, 5 bases at V and 2 bases at J, with 22 bases in the middle. The DNA for the CDR3 is TGTGCCAGCAGCCCACCTTTAACCAGGGGAGGGGCCTACAATGAGCAGTTCTTC. Its translation: CASSPPLTRGGAYNEQFF. Full variable domain (remainder filled in from reference TRBV7-9 and TRBJ2-1): DTGVSQNPRHKITKRGQNVTFRCDPISEHNRLYWYRQTLGQGPEFLTYFQNEAQLEKSRLLSDRFSAERPKGSFSTLEIQRTEQGDSAMYLCASSPPLTRGGAYNEQFFGPGTRLTVL.

This clonotype was seen at least ten times. The rearrangement links TRBV5-1 to TRBJ1-2, with TRBD1 matching over 8 bases. From germline, CDR1 is SGHRS and CDR2 YFSETQ. V gave up 2 bases and J gave up 6 bases; unmatched junction bases: 9. The CDR3 is 15 residues long. The CDR3 is CASSLARTGIDGYTF. CDR3 nucleotide sequence: TGCGCCAGCAGCTTAGCAAGGACAGGGATCGATGGCTACACCTTC. Filled out from reference TRBV5-1 and TRBJ1-2, the complete variable domain reads KAGVTQTPRYLIKTRGQQVTLSCSPISGHRSVSWYQQTPGQGLQFLFEYFSETQRNKGNFPGRFSGRQFSNSRSEMNVSTLELGDSALYLCASSLARTGIDGYTFGSGTRLTVV.

The V gene is TRBV14, the J gene TRBJ1-2, with D uncertain. Per the germline V gene, CDR1 is SGHDN and CDR2 is FVKESK. The CDR3 is made up of 14 amino acids. V was shortened by 0 bases and J by 0 bases, with 5 bases between the two germline ends. In nucleotides, the CDR3 is TGTGCCAGCAGCCAAGACGCAACTAACTATGGCTACACCTTC. Its translation: CASSQDATNYGYTF.

V usage is TRBV14 and J usage is TRBJ1-3, with D unresolved. The CDR3 is made up of 15 amino acids. The V gene lost 2 bases and the J gene lost 0 bases, with 8 bases spanning the gap. The germline V gene encodes CDR1 SGHDN and CDR2 FVKESK. The DNA for the CDR3 is TGTGCCAGCAGCCAACGGTTGGGCTCTGGAAACACCATATATTTT. This codes for CASSQRLGSGNTIYF.

This clonotype was detected a few times. The chain combines TRBV6-1 with TRBJ2-2; tentatively, D is TRBD1 (6 bases). Trimming shortened V by 5 bases and J by 5 bases, and 18 bases separated the two germline ends. This CDR3 comprises 16 residues. Germline V gene data show CDR1 as MNHNS and CDR2 as SASEGT. CDR3 sequence (DNA): TGTGCCAGCAGTTCCGGGGACACCCCGGGGACCGGGGAGCTGTTTTTT. Amino acid sequence: CASSSGDTPGTGELFF.

This clonotype was seen a few times. This sequence joins TRBV4-1 and TRBJ2-1; tentatively, D is TRBD1 (5 bases). From germline, CDR1 is MGHRA and CDR2 YSYEKL. The CDR3 totals 13 residues. Trimming pared 6 bases from V and 5 bases from J, leaving 11 bases between. Here the CDR3 reads CASRGSRDNEQFF. The CDR3 region has the DNA TGCGCCAGCAGGGGATCCAGGGACAATGAGCAGTTCTTC.

This clonotype appeared many times. The rearrangement links TRBV20-1 to TRBJ1-6; D not certain. The V and J ends lost 2 bases and 4 bases respectively, with 3 bases between them. The V gene's germline CDR1 is DFQATT and CDR2 SNEGSKA (reference sequence). This CDR3 comprises 12 residues. The CDR3 reads CSARHYNSPLHF. Written as DNA, the CDR3 is TGCAGTGCTAGACATTATAATTCACCCCTCCACTTT.

This chain links TRBV14 with TRBJ1-6, with TRBD1 matching 7 bases. This CDR3 has 16 residues. CDR1 is SGHDN, CDR2 FVKESK, per germline. J gave up 4 bases and V 5 bases, and 8 bases lay outside the gene matches. The CDR3 is CASSRSGGHYNSPLHF. In nucleotides, the CDR3 is TGTGCCAGCAGCAGATCAGGGGGTCATTATAATTCACCCCTCCACTTT.

This clonotype was recorded a few times. The chain uses TRBV20-1 and TRBJ1-2; TRBD1 agrees at 9 bases. Germline values: CDR1 DFQATT, CDR2 SNEGSKA (reference sequence). Trimming removed 7 bases from V and 4 bases from J; junction bases left unmatched: 7. This CDR3 has 13 residues. The CDR3 protein is CSGPGQGSYGYTF. The CDR3 DNA follows: TGCAGTGGCCCGGGACAGGGAAGCTATGGCTACACCTTC.

Ten or more counts support this clonotype. For the CDR3, the DNA is TGTGCCAGCAGTTCCCATACTACCTACGAGCAGTACTTC. Amino acids: CASSSHTTYEQYF. The chain couples TRBV28 to TRBJ2-7; no definite D call. The V and J ends lost 4 bases and 2 bases respectively, with 9 bases between them. Germline CDR1 and CDR2: MDHEN and SYDVKM. The CDR3 runs to 13 residues.

This clonotype was counted only a few times. V is TRBV20-1 and J is TRBJ2-7; D call uncertain. Deletions cut 0 bases from V and 8 bases from J, with 20 bases between. This CDR3 has 15 amino acids. CDR1 and CDR2 (germline): DFQATT, SNEGSKA (reference sequence). This CDR3 reads CSARDPAGMGYKQYF. DNA of the CDR3: TGCAGTGCTAGAGATCCGGCTGGGATGGGTTACAAGCAGTACTTC.

Comment on this clonotype: A read error may explain this, as a much larger clone is one base away. Given the absence of the conserved phenylalanine or tryptophan at the CDR3 end, a read error is likely. V gene TRBV6-1 combines with J gene TRBJ1-1, with 7 bases that match TRBD1. The length of the CDR3 is 17 residues. V lost 0 bases, J lost 7 bases, and 14 bases stayed unmatched. CDR1 is MNHNS, CDR2 SASEGT, per germline. CDR3 protein: CASSEAGQTPLGREAFL. For the CDR3, the DNA is TGTGCCAGCAGTGAAGCGGGACAGACGCCCTTGGGACGTGAAGCTTTCCTT.

This clonotype was counted at least ten times. The gene calls are TRBV6-6 and TRBJ1-2; unclear D gene. The germline V gene encodes CDR1 MNHNY and CDR2 SVGAGI (reference sequence). The CDR3 has 16 amino acids. V dropped 0 bases and J dropped 4 bases, with 15 bases sitting between them. This CDR3 reads CASSYSTSPQFYGYTF. The DNA for the CDR3 is TGTGCCAGCAGTTACTCGACAAGCCCACAATTCTATGGCTACACCTTC.

In this sample, this clonotype turned up many times. This CDR3 reads CSANIADKADTQYF. The CDR3, as DNA: TGCAGTGCTAATATAGCGGATAAGGCAGATACGCAGTATTTT. The chain joins TRBV20-1 to TRBJ2-3; tentative D call: TRBD2 (6 bases). Per germline, CDR1 DFQATT and CDR2 SNEGSKA (reference sequence). This CDR3 comprises 14 residues. The V end lost 4 bases, the J end lost 4 bases, and 15 bases lay between the germline ends.

The V call is TRBV20-1, the J call TRBJ2-2, with 9 bases identical to TRBD2. Germline CDR1 DFQATT, CDR2 SNEGSKA (reference sequence). The CDR3 runs 16 residues. V was pared by 0 bases and J by 5 bases, with 7 bases of the junction left unmatched. The CDR3 loop reads CSARDFAGGITGELFF. The CDR3 DNA reads TGCAGTGCTAGAGATTTTGCGGGAGGGATTACCGGGGAGCTGTTTTTT.

There are many counts of this clonotype. The rearrangement uses TRBV20-1 and TRBJ2-1; weak D call: TRBD2 (6 bases). Germline V gene lookup returns CDR1 DFQATT and CDR2 SNEGSKA (reference sequence). Trimming shortened V by 6 bases and J by 9 bases, and 21 bases separated the two germline ends. This CDR3 has 14 residues. This CDR3 is CSAQLMAGLGEQFF. DNA for the CDR3: TGCAGTGCGCAACTGATGGCGGGGTTGGGTGAGCAGTTCTTC.

As for this clonotype: The conserved phenylalanine or tryptophan is not found at the CDR3 terminus, so this likely reflects a read error. The chain is built from TRBV6-1 and TRBJ1-1; D may be TRBD1 (6 bases). Germline V gene sequence: CDR1 MNHNS, CDR2 SASEGT. The CDR3 totals 15 residues. With 0 bases removed from V and 8 bases from J, the gap between germline ends came to 16 bases. For the CDR3, the DNA is TGTGCCAGCAGTGAAGCGATGGGGGCCGGCACCGAAGCTTTCTTG. It translates to CASSEAMGAGTEAFL.

Of note for this clonotype: A much larger clone differs from this one at a single base, so this may be a read error. The gene calls are TRBV7-9 and TRBJ2-7, with D possibly TRBD2 on 6 matching bases. Germline V gives CDR1 SEHNR, CDR2 FQNEAQ (reference sequence). V lost 8 bases and J lost 0, with 14 bases in between. The CDR3 spans 14 residues. The CDR3 DNA is TGTGCCAGCCAGGGCGGGGCCCGCTCCTACGAGCAGTACTTC. Its protein product is CASQGGARSYEQYF.

This clonotype has just a few counts. The chain combines TRBV3-1 with TRBJ2-3, with 10 bases aligning to TRBD2. Germline lookup yields CDR1 LGHDT and CDR2 YNNKEL (reference sequence). V was pared by 2 bases and J by 2 bases, with 4 bases of the junction left unmatched. CDR3 length equals 16 residues. CDR3 protein: CASSQMLAGATDTQYF. CDR3 sequence (DNA): TGTGCCAGCAGCCAAATGCTAGCGGGGGCCACAGATACGCAGTATTTT.

CDR3 bases: TGTGCCAGGCCGTTGGCTGAGAGGGAAAAACTGTTTTTT. Residues: CARPLAEREKLFF. This chain uses TRBV19 with TRBJ1-4; no firm D call. The CDR3 spans 13 residues. The germline V and J ends were trimmed by 9 bases and 8 bases, with 16 bases remaining between them. Germline loops: CDR1 LNHDA, CDR2 SQIVND (reference sequence).

This clonotype came up many times. The gene calls are TRBV20-1 and TRBJ1-1; TRBD1 is a possible D gene (5 bases). The CDR3 spans 14 residues. Germline assignment: CDR1 DFQATT and CDR2 SNEGSKA (reference sequence). Between the trimmed V and J ends, which lost 1 base and 4 bases, there was a span of 13 bases. CDR3 DNA: TGCAGTGCTAGAGGTTTAGGGGAGACCACTGAAGCTTTCTTT. This encodes CSARGLGETTEAFF.

This clonotype was seen a handful of times. The CDR3 region is CASSLTGTGYWGYTF. The CDR3 nucleotides are TGTGCCAGCAGTTTAACCGGGACAGGGTATTGGGGCTACACCTTC. The V call is TRBV27, the J call TRBJ1-2; TRBD1 matches at 9 bases. Germline loops: CDR1 MNHEY, CDR2 SMNVEV (reference sequence). CDR3 length: 15 amino acids. V dropped 2 bases and J dropped 8; count of bases not matched to a gene: 9.

This clonotype was detected many times. The rearrangement joins TRBV13 to TRBJ1-4; no firm D call. Germline V gene data show CDR1 as PRHDT and CDR2 as FYEKMQ (reference sequence). The ends were cut back, 6 bases at V and 7 bases at J, with 6 bases in the middle. CDR3 length equals 11 residues. CDR3: CASRHGEKLFF. CDR3 DNA: TGTGCCAGCAGACACGGTGAAAAACTGTTTTTT.